Each of the 2 T cell receptor beta chains below was sequenced from the same sample in a study of T cells in Graves' hyperthyroidism and ophthalmopathy. Using RNA transcripts as the source, TCR beta CDR3 regions were amplified. An initial round of RT-PCR targeting the TCR CDR3 relied on the HTBI primer set. TCRdb processed the multiplex PCR reads anew with MiXCR; each CDR3 protein has one entry. The data contain around 340,000 distinct CDR3 sequences, 21% of them singletons. Source material: blood. The receptors were sampled from a woman aged 50 to 65 with Graves' hyperthyroidism.

This clonotype was counted many times. CDR3 bases: TGTGCCACCAGCAGAGAGGCGGGATGGCAGTACTTC. This codes for CATSREAGWQYF. V and J are TRBV15 and TRBJ2-7, with D perhaps matching TRBD2 (6 bases). Germline loops: CDR1 LNHNV, CDR2 YYDKDF (reference sequence). The CDR3 totals 12 residues. V lost 0 bases, J lost 9 bases, and 9 bases lay in between.

This clonotype was detected a few times. The DNA of the CDR3 is TGTGCCAGCAGTGAACTTTCTTCCAGGGGAAGGAATCAGCCCCAGCATTTT. This encodes CASSELSSRGRNQPQHF. The chain joins TRBV2 to TRBJ1-5, with D possibly matching TRBD1 (6 bases). This CDR3 region has 17 residues. Per the germline V gene, CDR1 is SNHLY and CDR2 is FYNNEI. The germline V and J ends were trimmed by 2 bases and 4 bases, with 18 bases remaining between them.